These 10 T cell receptor beta chains were sequenced from one sample in a study of shared clonotypes between healthy human individuals. The repertoire was sequenced with immunoSEQ multiplex PCR; TCRdb's copy has only in-frame clones and lacks some. This sample has roughly 2.4 million clones, with 90% to 96% found just once. The material sequenced was naive CD4+ T cells sorted from blood. Subset indicated: CD45RA+ positively selected. The receptors were sampled from a man between 18 and 35 years old in good health.

CDR3 DNA: TGCACCCTGACAGGGATCACTGAAGCTTTCTTT. It codes for CTLTGITEAFF. This chain connects TRBV20-1 to TRBJ1-1, with 7 bases lining up with TRBD1. This CDR3 has 11 residues. The germline V gene encodes CDR1 DFQATT and CDR2 SNEGSKA (reference sequence).

This chain connects TRBV5-1 to TRBJ2-7, with TRBD1 identical over 7 bases. The CDR3 has 13 residues. With 4 bases clipped from V and 4 bases from J, the junction kept 5 bases outside the gene matches. The V gene's germline CDR1 is SGHRS and CDR2 YFSETQ. CDR3 bases: TGCGCCAGCAGCGTCCGACAGGGTTACGAGCAGTACTTC. It yields the protein CASSVRQGYEQYF.

The chain links TRBV10-3 to TRBJ2-3; weak D call: TRBD2 (5 bases). Germline CDR1 is ENHRY and CDR2 is SYGVKD. This CDR3 is 16 amino acids long. Trimming removed 0 bases from V and 1 base from J, with 11 bases in between. In DNA, the CDR3 is TGTGCCATCAGTGAGTCCCGTGAGGGCCGCACAGATACGCAGTATTTT. Translation gives CAISESREGRTDTQYF.

Worth noting for this clone: This same CDR3 is encoded by further DNA sequences in the sample. The V gene is TRBV6-1, the J gene TRBJ1-2; 7 positions agree with TRBD1. The germline V gene has CDR1 MNHNS and CDR2 SASEGT. There are 13 residues in the CDR3. Trimming took 4 bases from V and 2 from J; bases not matched to a gene: 1. DNA of the CDR3: TGTGCCAGCAGTGCGACAGGGAACTATGGCTACACCTTC. Protein: CASSATGNYGYTF.

The chain joins TRBV5-4 to TRBJ2-5; 7 nucleotides align to TRBD2. Germline V gene sequence: CDR1 SGHNT, CDR2 YYREEE (reference sequence). Trimming removed 4 bases from V and 0 bases from J; junction bases left unmatched: 3. CDR3 length equals 14 residues. The chain's CDR3 is CASSPGLNQETQYF. CDR3 nucleotide sequence: TGTGCCAGCAGCCCGGGACTAAACCAAGAGACCCAGTACTTC.

Written as DNA, the CDR3 is TGTGCCAGTAGTATAGTCGCGGGGGGCCTCTACAATGAGCAGTTCTTC. Translation: CASSIVAGGLYNEQFF. V usage is TRBV19 and J usage is TRBJ2-1, with 8 bases aligning to TRBD2. Per germline, CDR1 LNHDA and CDR2 SQIVND (reference sequence). The CDR3 covers 16 residues. Unmatched junction bases numbered 5, after V lost 1 base and J lost 3 bases.

V usage is TRBV6-1 and J usage is TRBJ2-5; D is unclear. Trimming removed 4 bases at V and 0 bases at J, with 6 bases between. There are 13 residues in the CDR3. Germline V gene lookup returns CDR1 MNHNS and CDR2 SASEGT. The CDR3 DNA reads as TGTGCCAGCAGTGGCGACTACCAAGAGACCCAGTACTTC. Translation gives CASSGDYQETQYF.

The chain employs TRBV28 and TRBJ1-3; D ambiguous. Trimming removed 3 bases from V and 2 bases from J, with 5 bases in between. The CDR3 sequence is 13 residues long. CDR1 is MDHEN and CDR2 is SYDVKM in the germline V gene. In DNA form, the CDR3 reads TGTGCCAGCAGTTTGTATGCTGGAAACACCATATATTTT. Translating it yields CASSLYAGNTIYF.

This clone has only one observation. The V call is TRBV5-1, the J call TRBJ2-5; weak D call: TRBD2 (5 bases). The CDR3 spans 13 residues. In germline, CDR1 is SGHRS, CDR2 YFSETQ. V lost 4 bases, J lost 3 bases, and 10 bases lay in between. The CDR3 here is CASSTLAEETQYF. CDR3 in DNA: TGCGCCAGCAGCACCCTAGCAGAAGAGACCCAGTACTTC.

V usage is TRBV5-1 and J usage is TRBJ2-3; D unresolved. The CDR3 covers 13 residues. Germline loops: CDR1 SGHRS, CDR2 YFSETQ. V lost 2 bases, J lost 6 bases, and 10 bases lay in between. The CDR3 DNA reads as TGCGCCAGCAGCTTCCTAGAACAGGATACGCAGTATTTT. Amino acids: CASSFLEQDTQYF. The variable domain in full, completed from reference TRBV5-1 and TRBJ2-3, reads KAGVTQTPRYLIKTRGQQVTLSCSPISGHRSVSWYQQTPGQGLQFLFEYFSETQRNKGNFPGRFSGRQFSNSRSEMNVSTLELGDSALYLCASSFLEQDTQYFGPGTRLTVL.